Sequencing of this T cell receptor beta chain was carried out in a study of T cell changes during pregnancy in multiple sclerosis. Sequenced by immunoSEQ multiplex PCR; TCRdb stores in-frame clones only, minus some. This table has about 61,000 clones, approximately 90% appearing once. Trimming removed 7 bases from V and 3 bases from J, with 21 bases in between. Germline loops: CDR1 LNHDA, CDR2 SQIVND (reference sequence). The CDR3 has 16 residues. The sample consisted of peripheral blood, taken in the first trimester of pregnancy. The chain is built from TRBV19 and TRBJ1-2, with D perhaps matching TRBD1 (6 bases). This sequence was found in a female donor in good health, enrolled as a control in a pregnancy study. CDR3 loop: CASTLFWRGADYGYTF. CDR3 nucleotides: TGTGCCAGTACGCTGTTTTGGCGGGGGGCGGACTATGGCTACACCTTC.